The subject of this entry is one T cell receptor (beta chain). The antigen is unknown. The PCR was carried out with 60 Vbeta primers and 13 Jbeta primers. Measured with immunoSEQ multiplex PCR; TCRdb has only the in-frame clones, and not every one. The table lists about 150,000 clones, 55% to 70% of them singletons, with around 3% in the top ten. The data originate from a study of cytomegalovirus exposure and HLA in healthy donors. Findings of the study overall: Among CMV-associated TCR beta chains, most appeared HLA-restricted in a later analysis.

The receptor's source is a woman aged 25 to 45 in good health and CMV-seropositive. Sequenced material: PBMCs.

CDR3 DNA: TGCGCCAGCAGCTTGGGTTATCTGACAGAGTACCAAGAGACCCAGTACTTC. As protein: CASSLGYLTEYQETQYF. The J gene is TRBJ2-5, the V gene TRBV5-1; maybe TRBD1 (5 bases). The CDR3 length is 17 residues. Deletions cut 0 bases from V and 0 bases from J, with 15 bases between. The germline CDR1 and CDR2 sequences are SGHRS and YFSETQ. The full variable domain, with the rest looked up from reference TRBV5-1 and TRBJ2-5, is KAGVTQTPRYLIKTRGQQVTLSCSPISGHRSVSWYQQTPGQGLQFLFEYFSETQRNKGNFPGRFSGRQFSNSRSEMNVSTLELGDSALYLCASSLGYLTEYQETQYFGPGTRLLVL.